This is a list of T cell receptor beta chains from one sample in a study of monozygotic twins with cystic fibrosis. Data came from immunoSEQ multiplex PCR; TCRdb stores just in-frame clones and leaves some out. The table has some 33,000 clones, under 95% seen once. Specimen: blood. The origin of the receptors is a boy under 10 years old with cystic fibrosis. Both conserved end residues are part of each CDR3.

CDR3	V	J
CASSLQGLNIQYF	TRBV5-6	TRBJ2-4
CASSGKANQPQHF	TRBV19	TRBJ1-5
CASKPTGATEAFF	TRBV7-9	TRBJ1-1
CSVGGGAYNEQFF	TRBV29-1	TRBJ2-1
CASSVTGVNSPLHF	TRBV9	TRBJ1-6
CASSPIPEGTQYF	TRBV5-1	TRBJ2-5
CASSLAVGAYEQYF	TRBV5-1	TRBJ2-7
CASSLGDRGNTEAFF	TRBV7-9	TRBJ1-1
CASSPWGKMNTEAFF	TRBV27	TRBJ1-1
CASKITGNTIYF	TRBV13	TRBJ1-3
CASSQEVRDRDYNEQFF	TRBV14	TRBJ2-1